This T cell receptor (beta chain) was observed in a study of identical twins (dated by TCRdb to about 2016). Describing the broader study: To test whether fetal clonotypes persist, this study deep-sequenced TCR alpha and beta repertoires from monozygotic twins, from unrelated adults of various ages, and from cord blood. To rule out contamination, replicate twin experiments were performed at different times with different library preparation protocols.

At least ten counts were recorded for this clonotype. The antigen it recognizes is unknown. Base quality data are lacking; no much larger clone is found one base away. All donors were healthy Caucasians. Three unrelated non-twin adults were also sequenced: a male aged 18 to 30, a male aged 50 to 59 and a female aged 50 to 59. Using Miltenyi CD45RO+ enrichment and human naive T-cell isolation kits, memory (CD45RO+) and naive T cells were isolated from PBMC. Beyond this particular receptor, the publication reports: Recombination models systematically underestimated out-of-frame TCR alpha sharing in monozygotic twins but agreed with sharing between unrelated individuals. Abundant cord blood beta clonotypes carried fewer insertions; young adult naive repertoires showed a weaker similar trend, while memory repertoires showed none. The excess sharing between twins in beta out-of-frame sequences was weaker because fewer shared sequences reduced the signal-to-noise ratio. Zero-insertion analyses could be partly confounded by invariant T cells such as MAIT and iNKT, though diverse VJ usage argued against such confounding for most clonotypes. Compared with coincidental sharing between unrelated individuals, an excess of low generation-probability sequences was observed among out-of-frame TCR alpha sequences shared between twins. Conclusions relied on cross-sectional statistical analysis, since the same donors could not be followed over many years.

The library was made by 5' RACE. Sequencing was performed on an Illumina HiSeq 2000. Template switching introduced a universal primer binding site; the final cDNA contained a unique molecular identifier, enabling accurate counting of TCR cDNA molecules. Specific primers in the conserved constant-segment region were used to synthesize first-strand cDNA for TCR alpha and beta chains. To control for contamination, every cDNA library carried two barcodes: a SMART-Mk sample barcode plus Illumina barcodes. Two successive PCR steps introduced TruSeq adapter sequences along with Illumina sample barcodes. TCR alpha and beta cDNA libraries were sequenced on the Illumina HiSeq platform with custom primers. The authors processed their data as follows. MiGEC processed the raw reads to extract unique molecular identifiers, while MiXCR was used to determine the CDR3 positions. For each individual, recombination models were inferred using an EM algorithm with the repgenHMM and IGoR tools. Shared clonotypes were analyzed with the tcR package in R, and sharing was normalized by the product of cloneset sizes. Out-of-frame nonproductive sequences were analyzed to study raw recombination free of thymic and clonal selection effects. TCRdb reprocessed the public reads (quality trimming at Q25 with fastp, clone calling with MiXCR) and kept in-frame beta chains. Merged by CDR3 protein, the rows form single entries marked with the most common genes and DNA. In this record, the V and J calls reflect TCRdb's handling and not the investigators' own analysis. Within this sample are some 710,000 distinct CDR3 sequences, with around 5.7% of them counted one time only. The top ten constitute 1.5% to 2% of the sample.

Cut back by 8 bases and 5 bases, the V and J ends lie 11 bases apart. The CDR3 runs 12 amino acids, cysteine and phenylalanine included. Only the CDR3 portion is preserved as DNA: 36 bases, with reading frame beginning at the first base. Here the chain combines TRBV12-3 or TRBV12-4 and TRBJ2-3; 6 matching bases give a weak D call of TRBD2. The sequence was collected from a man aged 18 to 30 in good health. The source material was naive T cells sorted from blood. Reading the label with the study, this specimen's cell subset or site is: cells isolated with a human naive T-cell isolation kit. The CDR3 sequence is CASVGGGDTQYF. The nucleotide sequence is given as TGTGCCAGCGTTGGGGGAGGAGATACGCAGTATTTT.